This paragraph reports one T cell receptor beta chain. The germline V gene has CDR1 SGHRS and CDR2 YFSETQ. The CDR3 spans 14 residues. This specimen belongs to a study of cytomegalovirus exposure and HLA in healthy donors. The PCR was carried out with 60 Vbeta primers and 13 Jbeta primers. TCRdb keeps only in-frame clones here, not all; method: immunoSEQ multiplex PCR. In all, the sample yields about 130,000 clones. V and J are TRBV5-1 and TRBJ2-5; 10 nucleotides agree with TRBD1. The DNA end is a closer match to TRBJ2-7, so the J assignment may be wrong. Sequencing was performed on PBMCs. The TCR originated in a woman aged 55-69 years in good health and CMV-seronegative. The CDR3, as DNA: TGCGCCAGCAGCTCCCCGGGACAGGGGTACGAGCAGTACTTC. Residues: CASSSPGQGYEQYF.